This T cell receptor beta chain was captured by sequencing in a study of cytomegalovirus exposure and HLA in healthy donors. Whole-study context: Findings of an earlier analysis included some 110 million unique TCR beta sequences from about 180 million T cells. Of all 400 or so donors who were genotyped, roughly 81% belonged to the Caucasian-associated ancestry cluster. Study-level points and caveats: TCR association rates varied by HLA locus in a later analysis, with DRB1 highest and HLA-C lowest.

In the case of this clone: Its antigen is currently unknown.

Though probably carrying unrecorded immune exposures, donors were nominally healthy at sampling. PCR primers comprised 60 Vbeta and 13 Jbeta primers. Here immunoSEQ multiplex PCR was the method, and the copy in TCRdb shows in-frame clones only, minus some. The table lists 120,000 or so clones, nearly 80% of them singletons. Sequences were obtained from PBMCs. The TCR was taken from a woman under 40 in good health and CMV-seronegative.

The CDR3 is CASSQKQGNYGYTF. DNA for the CDR3: TGTGCCAGCAGCCAAAAACAGGGAAACTATGGCTACACCTTC. This chain joins TRBV4-2 and TRBJ1-2, with TRBD1 as a possible D gene (6 bases). V was trimmed by 2 bases and J by 2 bases, leaving 9 bases between them. In germline, CDR1 is LGHNA, CDR2 YNFKEQ. The CDR3 has 14 amino acids.